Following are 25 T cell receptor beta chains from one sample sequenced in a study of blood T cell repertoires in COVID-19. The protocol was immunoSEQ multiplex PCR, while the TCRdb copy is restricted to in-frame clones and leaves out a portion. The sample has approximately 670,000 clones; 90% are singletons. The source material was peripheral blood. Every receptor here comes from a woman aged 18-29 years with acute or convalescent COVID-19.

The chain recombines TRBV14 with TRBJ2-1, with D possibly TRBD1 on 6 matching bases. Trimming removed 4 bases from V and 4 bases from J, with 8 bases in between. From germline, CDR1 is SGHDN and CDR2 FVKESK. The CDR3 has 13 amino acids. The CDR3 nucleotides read TGTGCCAGCAGCCTTCAGGGGTACAATGAGCAGTTCTTC. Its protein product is CASSLQGYNEQFF.

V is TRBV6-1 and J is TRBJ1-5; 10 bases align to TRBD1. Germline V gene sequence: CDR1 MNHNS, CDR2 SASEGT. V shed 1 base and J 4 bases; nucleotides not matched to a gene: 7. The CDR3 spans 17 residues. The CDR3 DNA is TGTGCCAGCAGTGAAGGGATCGGGGACAGGGGTAATCAGCCCCAGCATTTT. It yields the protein CASSEGIGDRGNQPQHF.

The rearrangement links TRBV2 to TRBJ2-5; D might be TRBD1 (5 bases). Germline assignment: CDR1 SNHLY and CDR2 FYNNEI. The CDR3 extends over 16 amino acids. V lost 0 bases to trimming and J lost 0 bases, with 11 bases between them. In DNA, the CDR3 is TGTGCCAGCAGTGAAGCAAACAGGCCGTACCAAGAGACCCAGTACTTC. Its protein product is CASSEANRPYQETQYF.

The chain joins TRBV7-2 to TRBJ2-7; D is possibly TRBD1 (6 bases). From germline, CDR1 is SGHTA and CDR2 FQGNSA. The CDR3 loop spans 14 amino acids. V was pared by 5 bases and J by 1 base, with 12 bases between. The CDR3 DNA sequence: TGTGCCAGCAGCCCGTACAGGGTTTCCTACGAGCAGTACTTC. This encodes CASSPYRVSYEQYF.

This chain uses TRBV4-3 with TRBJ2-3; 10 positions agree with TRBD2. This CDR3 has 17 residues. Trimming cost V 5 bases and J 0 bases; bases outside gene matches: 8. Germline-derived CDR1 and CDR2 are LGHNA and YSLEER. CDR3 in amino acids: CASSRTSGITSTDTQYF. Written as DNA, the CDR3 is TGCGCCAGCAGCAGGACTAGCGGAATCACTAGCACAGATACGCAGTATTTT.

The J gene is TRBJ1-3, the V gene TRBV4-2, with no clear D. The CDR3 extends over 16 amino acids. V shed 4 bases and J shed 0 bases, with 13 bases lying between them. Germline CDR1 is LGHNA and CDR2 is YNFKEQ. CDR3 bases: TGTGCCAGCAGCCTTGGTGTGGCTTCCTCTGGAAACACCATATATTTT. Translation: CASSLGVASSGNTIYF.

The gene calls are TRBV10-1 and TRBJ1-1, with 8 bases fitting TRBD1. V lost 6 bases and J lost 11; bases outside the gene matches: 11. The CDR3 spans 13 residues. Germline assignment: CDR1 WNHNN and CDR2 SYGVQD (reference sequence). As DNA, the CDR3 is TGCGCCAGCAGCGCAGGGAACAGGGGGAAGGCTTTCTTT. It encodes CASSAGNRGKAFF.

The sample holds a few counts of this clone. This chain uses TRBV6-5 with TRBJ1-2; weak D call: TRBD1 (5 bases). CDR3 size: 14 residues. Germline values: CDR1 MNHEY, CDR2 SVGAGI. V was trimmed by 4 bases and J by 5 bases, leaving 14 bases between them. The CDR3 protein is CASSSGGSRYGYTF. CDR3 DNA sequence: TGTGCCAGCAGTTCCGGGGGGAGCAGATATGGCTACACCTTC.

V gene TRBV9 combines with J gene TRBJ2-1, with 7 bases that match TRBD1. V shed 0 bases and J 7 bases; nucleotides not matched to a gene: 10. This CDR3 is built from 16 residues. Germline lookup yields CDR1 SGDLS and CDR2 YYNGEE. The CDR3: CASSVESSYRGNEQFF. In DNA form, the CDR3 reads TGTGCCAGCAGCGTAGAATCTTCGTACAGGGGAAATGAGCAGTTCTTC.

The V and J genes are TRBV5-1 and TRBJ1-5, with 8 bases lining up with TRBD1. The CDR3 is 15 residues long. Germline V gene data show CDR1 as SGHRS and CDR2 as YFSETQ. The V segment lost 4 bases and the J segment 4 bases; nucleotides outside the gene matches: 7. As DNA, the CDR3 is TGCGCCAGCAGCCTTAAGACAGGGGAGAATCAGCCCCAGCATTTT. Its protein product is CASSLKTGENQPQHF.

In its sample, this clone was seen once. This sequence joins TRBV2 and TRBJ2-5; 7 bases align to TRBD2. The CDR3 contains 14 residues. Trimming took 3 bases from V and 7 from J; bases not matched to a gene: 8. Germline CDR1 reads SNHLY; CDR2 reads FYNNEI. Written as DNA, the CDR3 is TGTGCCAGCAGTGAGAGCGGGGCTCCGGGGACCCAGTACTTC. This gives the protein CASSESGAPGTQYF. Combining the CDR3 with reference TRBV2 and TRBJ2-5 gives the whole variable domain EPEVTQTPSHQVTQMGQEVILRCVPISNHLYFYWYRQILGQKVEFLVSFYNNEISEKSEIFDDQFSVERPDGSNFTLKIRSTKLEDSAMYFCASSESGAPGTQYFGPGTRLLVL.

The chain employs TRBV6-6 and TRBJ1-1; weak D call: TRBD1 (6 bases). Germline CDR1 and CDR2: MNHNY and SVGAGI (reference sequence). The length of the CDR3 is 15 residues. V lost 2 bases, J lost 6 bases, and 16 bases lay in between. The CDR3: CASSYPGRGFAEAFF. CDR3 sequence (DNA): TGTGCCAGCAGTTACCCCGGAAGGGGGTTCGCTGAAGCTTTCTTT.

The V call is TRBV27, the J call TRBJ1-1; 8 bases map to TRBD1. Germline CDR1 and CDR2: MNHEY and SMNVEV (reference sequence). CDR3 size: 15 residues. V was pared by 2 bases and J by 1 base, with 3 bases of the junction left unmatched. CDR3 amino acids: CASSLQGATNTEAFF. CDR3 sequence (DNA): TGTGCCAGCAGTTTACAGGGGGCCACGAACACTGAAGCTTTCTTT.

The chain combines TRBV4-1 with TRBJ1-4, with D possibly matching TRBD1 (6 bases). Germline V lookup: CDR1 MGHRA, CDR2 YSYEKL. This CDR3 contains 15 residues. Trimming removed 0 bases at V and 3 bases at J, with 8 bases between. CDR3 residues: CASSQERTANEKLFF. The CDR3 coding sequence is TGCGCCAGCAGCCAAGAGAGGACAGCTAATGAAAAACTGTTTTTT.

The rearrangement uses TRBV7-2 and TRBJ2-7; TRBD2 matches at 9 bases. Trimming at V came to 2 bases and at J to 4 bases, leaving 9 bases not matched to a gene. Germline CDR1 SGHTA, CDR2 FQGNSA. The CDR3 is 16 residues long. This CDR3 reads CASSLLGSGGGYEQYF. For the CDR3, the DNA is TGTGCCAGCAGCTTACTTGGTAGCGGGGGAGGTTACGAGCAGTACTTC.

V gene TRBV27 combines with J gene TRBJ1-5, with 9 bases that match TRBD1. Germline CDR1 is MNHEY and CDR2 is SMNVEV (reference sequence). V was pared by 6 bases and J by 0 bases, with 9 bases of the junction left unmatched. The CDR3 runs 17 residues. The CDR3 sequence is CASSPLGTGYSNQPQHF. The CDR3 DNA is TGTGCCAGCAGCCCCCTCGGGACAGGGTATAGCAATCAGCCCCAGCATTTT.

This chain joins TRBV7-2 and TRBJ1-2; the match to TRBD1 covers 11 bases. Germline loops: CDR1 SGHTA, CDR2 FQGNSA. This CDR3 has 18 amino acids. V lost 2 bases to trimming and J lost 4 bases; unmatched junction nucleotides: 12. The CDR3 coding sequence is TGTGCCAGCAGCTTATTCGGCCAGGGACAGGGGGAGGGCTATGGCTACACCTTC. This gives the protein CASSLFGQGQGEGYGYTF.

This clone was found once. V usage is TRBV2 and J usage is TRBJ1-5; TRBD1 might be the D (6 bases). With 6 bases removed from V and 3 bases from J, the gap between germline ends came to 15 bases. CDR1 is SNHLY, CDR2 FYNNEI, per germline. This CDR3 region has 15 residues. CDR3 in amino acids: CASRVGHSNNQPQHF. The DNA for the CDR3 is TGTGCCAGCAGGGTGGGACACAGTAACAATCAGCCCCAGCATTTT.

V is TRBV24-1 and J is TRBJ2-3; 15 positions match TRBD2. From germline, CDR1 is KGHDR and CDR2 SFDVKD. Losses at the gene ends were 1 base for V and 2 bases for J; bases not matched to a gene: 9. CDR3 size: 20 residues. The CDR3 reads CATSDFRTSGGGRFTDTQYF. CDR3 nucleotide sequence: TGTGCCACCAGTGATTTCCGGACTAGCGGGGGGGGGCGATTCACAGATACGCAGTATTTT.

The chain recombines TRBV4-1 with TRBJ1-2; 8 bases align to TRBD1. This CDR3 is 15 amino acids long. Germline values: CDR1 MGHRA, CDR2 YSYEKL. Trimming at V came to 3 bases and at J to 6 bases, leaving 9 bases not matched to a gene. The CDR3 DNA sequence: TGCGCCAGCAGCCACCCAGGGGGCCAGGGACATGGCTACACCTTC. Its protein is CASSHPGGQGHGYTF.

DNA of the CDR3: TGCAGCGTGACAGAATCTTACGAGCAGTACTTC. This sequence encodes CSVTESYEQYF. The chain uses TRBV29-1 and TRBJ2-7; tentative D call: TRBD1 (5 bases). The germline gives CDR1 SQVTM, CDR2 ANQGSEA. The CDR3 runs to 11 residues. V was shortened by 6 bases and J by 4 bases, with 10 bases between the two germline ends.

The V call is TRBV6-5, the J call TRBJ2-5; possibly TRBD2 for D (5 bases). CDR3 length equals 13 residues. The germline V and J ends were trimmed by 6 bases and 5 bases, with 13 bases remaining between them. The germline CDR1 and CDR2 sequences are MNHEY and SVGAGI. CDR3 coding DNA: TGTGCCAGCAGGCTAGCCCGGCGCGAGACCCAGTACTTC. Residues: CASRLARRETQYF.

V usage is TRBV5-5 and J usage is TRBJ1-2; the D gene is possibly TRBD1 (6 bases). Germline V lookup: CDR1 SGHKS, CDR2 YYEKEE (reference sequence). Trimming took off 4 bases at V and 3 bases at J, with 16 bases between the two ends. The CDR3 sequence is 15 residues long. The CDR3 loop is CASSMLRTEDYGYTF. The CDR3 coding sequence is TGTGCCAGCAGCATGCTAAGGACAGAAGACTATGGCTACACCTTC.

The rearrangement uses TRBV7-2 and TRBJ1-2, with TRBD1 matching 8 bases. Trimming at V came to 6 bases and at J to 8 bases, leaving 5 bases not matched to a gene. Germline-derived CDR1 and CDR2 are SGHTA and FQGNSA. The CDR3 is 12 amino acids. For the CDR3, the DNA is TGTGCCAGCAGATCAGGGGGCGCGGGCTACACCTTC. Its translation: CASRSGGAGYTF.

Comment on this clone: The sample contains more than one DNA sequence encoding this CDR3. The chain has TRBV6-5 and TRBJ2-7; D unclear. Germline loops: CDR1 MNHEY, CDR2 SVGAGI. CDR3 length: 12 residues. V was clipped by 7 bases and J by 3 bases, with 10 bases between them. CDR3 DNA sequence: TGTGCCAGCACCTCTAACTACTACGAGCAGTACTTC. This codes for CASTSNYYEQYF.